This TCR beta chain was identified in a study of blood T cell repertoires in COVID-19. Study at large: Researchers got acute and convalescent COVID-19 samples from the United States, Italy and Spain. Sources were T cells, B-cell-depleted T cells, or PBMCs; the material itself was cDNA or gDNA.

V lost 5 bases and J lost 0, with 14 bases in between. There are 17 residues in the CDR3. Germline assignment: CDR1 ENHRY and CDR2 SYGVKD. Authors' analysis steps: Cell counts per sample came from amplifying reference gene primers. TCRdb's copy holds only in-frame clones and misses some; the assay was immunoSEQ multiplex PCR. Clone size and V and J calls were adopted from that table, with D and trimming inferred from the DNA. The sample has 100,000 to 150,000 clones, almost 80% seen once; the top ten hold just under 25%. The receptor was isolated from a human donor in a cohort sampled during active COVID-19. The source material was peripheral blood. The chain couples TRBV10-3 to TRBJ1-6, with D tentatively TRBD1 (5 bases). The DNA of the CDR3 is TGTGCCATCAGTTCTGGATCAGGGAACTCCTATAATTCACCCCTCCACTTT. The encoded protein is CAISSGSGNSYNSPLHF.